Sequencing of this T cell receptor beta chain was carried out in a study of control samples from healthy donors and cancer patients (TCRdb year 2020). The protocol used for the library was the immunoSEQ multiplex PCR assay. TCRdb provides this immuneACCESS table in a form limited to in-frame rearrangements. Some clones are lacking; in checked studies, under half of them reflect an unresolved V gene, and why the rest are absent is not known. The sample records 350,000 to 450,000 clones, around 90% of which are singletons. The ten largest clones take up approximately 6.3% of the sample. The V end loses 6 bases and the J end loses 2 bases, and a stretch of 10 bases separates them. In the germline V gene, CDR1 corresponds to ENHRY and CDR2 to SYGVKD. The CDR3 covers 13 residues, taking in both the cysteine and the phenylalanine. Only the CDR3 portion is preserved as DNA: 39 bases, with reading frame beginning at the first base.

Comment on this clone: The clone's antigen remains unknown. There are no base qualities to consult, and no much larger clone falls within one base.

The clonotype was recovered from a man aged 35 to 55 with head and neck cancer. What was sequenced was PBMCs. The sequence is built from TRBV10-3 and TRBJ2-5; there is no confident call for the D gene. The DNA sequence is TGTGCCATCAGGGGGTCAGGACAAGAGACCCAGTACTTC. This encodes CAIRGSGQETQYF.